The rows below give T cell receptor beta chains drawn from one sample of a study of chemoradiotherapy in HPV16-positive cancers. TCRdb's table, derived via immunoSEQ multiplex PCR, lists solely in-frame clones and lacks some. This table holds just over 25,000 clones, more than 90% found once. Sequenced here: blood, sampled from a patient who underwent chemoradiotherapy. Source of these receptors: a human donor with HPV-associated anogenital cancer. Each CDR3 is given without its conserved first and last residue.

V gene | CDR3 protein
TRBV10-1 | ASSESRKGLPQH
TRBV6-5 | ASSRTETNEKLF
TRBV7-2 | ASSLGAGETQY
TRBV19 | ASSIRETSDTQY
TRBV5-1 | ASSVHPGVETQY
TRBV9 | ASSFLTGAGTGGGSPLH
TRBV5-4 | ASSLVQGAHNEQF
TRBV10-3 | AINTEDREGEQY
TRBV7-2 | ASNLAANTGELF
TRBV4-2 | ASSLNPGTDEQY
TRBV6-6 | ASTLGVMNTEAF
TRBV18 | ASSPPEGLDTQY
TRBV27 | ASSTSDRGGYEQY
TRBV5-1 | ASSSGGGWNYGYT
TRBV4-2 | ASSPDWVGGYT
TRBV6-5 | ASTNPPMNTEAF
TRBV6-5 | ASSYATRFTGELF
TRBV5-5 | ASSSGAYEQY
TRBV7-6 | ASSPTTGINSPLH
TRBV5-1 | ASSLTGGTEAF
TRBV18 | ASSPASGELF
TRBV7-8 | ASSLGPRGGGYEQY
TRBV6-5 | ASSYTRGDRTTQY
TRBV27 | ASTLRGPRPDNEQF
TRBV6-5 | ASSLQGATISPLH
TRBV6-5 | ASSSPGRHNEQF
TRBV7-9 | ASSLTAAEKLF
TRBV5-1 | ASSPGGYTYEQY
TRBV28 | ASSSPHMTDHEQY
TRBV7-9 | ASSRVEETQY
TRBV19 | ASSIFFQGSVETQY
TRBV28 | ASSLLAGELF
TRBV27 | ASSLMSETETQY
TRBV5-1 | ASSPQVDTEAF
TRBV4-2 | ASSQGDRISDYGYT
TRBV20-1 | SARDSLRAF
TRBV4-3 | ASSLGQGLEKLF
TRBV11-3 | ASSRSSDWGSEQF
TRBV10-3 | AIRGGRNYGYT
TRBV5-1 | ASSPEGTVNTEAF
TRBV11-2 | ASSLDEWSATNEKLF
TRBV28 | ASSLLSGRNEQF
TRBV5-4 | ASRRDRGGFYEQY
TRBV4-1 | ASSQGPIPGEETQY
TRBV11-1 | ASSLQGLNTEAF
TRBV11-1 | ASSGVRTANSPLH